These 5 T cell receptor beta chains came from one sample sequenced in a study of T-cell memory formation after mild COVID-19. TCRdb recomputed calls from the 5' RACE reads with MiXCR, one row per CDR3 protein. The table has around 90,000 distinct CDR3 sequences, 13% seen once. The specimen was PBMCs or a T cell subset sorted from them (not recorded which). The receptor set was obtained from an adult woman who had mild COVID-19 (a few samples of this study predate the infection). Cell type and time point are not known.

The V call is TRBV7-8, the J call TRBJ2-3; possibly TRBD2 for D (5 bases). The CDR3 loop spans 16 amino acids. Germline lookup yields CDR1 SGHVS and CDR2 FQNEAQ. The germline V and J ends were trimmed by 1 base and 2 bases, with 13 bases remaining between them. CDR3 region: CASSLDGIDNTDTQYF. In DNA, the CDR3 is TGTGCCAGCAGCTTAGACGGGATTGACAACACAGATACGCAGTATTTT.

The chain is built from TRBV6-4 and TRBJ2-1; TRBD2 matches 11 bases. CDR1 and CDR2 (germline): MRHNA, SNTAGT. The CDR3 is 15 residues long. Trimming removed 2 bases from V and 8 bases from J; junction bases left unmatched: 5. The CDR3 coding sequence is TGTGCCAGCAGTGACGGGCCTAGCGGGAGGCATGAGCAGTTCTTC. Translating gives CASSDGPSGRHEQFF.

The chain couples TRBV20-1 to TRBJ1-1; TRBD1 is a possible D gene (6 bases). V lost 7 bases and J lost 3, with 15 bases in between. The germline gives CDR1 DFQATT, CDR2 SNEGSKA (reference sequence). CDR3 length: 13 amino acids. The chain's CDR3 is CSVHDRSDTEAFF. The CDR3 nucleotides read TGCAGTGTTCACGACAGGAGTGACACTGAAGCTTTCTTT.

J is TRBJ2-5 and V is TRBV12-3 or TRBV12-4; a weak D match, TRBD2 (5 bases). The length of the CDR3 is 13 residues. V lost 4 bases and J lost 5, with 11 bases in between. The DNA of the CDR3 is TGTGCCAGCAGTTGGGCCGGCGGGGAGACCCAGTACTTC. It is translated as CASSWAGGETQYF.

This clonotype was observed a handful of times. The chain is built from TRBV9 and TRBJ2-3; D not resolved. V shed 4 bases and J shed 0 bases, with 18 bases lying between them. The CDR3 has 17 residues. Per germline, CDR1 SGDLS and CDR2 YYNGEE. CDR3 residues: CASSPSLGPYSTDTQYF. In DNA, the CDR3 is TGTGCCAGCAGCCCATCCCTAGGACCCTATAGCACAGATACGCAGTATTTT.